This T cell receptor beta chain was sequenced in a study of T-cell reconstitution after alpha-beta-depleted transplantation in children. The sample holds a few counts of this clonotype. Its antigen is unidentified. V was pared by 0 bases and J by 2 bases, with 4 bases of the junction left unmatched. The CDR3 is made up of 16 amino acids. Looked up from germline, CDR1 is LNHNV and CDR2 is YYDKDF (reference sequence). General study results and limits: About two months after transplant, alpha-beta T cells reportedly came from several hundred expanded graft clones. T-cell numbers and diversity, one year after transplant, stemmed largely from T cells that were newly produced.

For TCRbeta, the library was prepared with unique molecular identifiers. TCRdb reanalysed the PCR reads using MiXCR and keeps one entry per CDR3 protein. The table lists some 300,000 distinct CDR3 sequences, about 9.5% of them singletons. The sequence was obtained from a boy under two years old with acute myeloid leukemia, due to receive a stem cell transplant. The chain combines TRBV15 with TRBJ2-1, with 7 bases lining up with TRBD1. Sequencing was performed on PBMCs, taken before TCRalphabeta/CD19-depleted stem cell transplant. The DNA of the CDR3 is TGTGCCACCAGCAGAGATCCCAGGGGGACCTACAATGAGCAGTTCTTC. Translating it yields CATSRDPRGTYNEQFF. Complete variable domain (other parts from reference TRBV15 and TRBJ2-1): DAMVIQNPRYQVTQFGKPVTLSCSQTLNHNVMYWYQQKSSQAPKLLFHYYDKDFNNEADTPDNFQSRRPNTSFCFLDIRSPGLGDTAMYLCATSRDPRGTYNEQFFGPGTRLTVL.